This is a list of T cell receptor beta chains from one sample in a study of T-cell memory formation after mild COVID-19. TCRdb re-called the 5' RACE reads with MiXCR, one entry per CDR3 protein. The sample lists a few hundred thousand distinct CDR3 sequences, roughly 21% occurring once. Material: PBMCs or a T cell subset sorted from them (not recorded which). All receptors derive from an adult woman who had mild COVID-19 (a few samples of this study predate the infection). Cell type and time point are not known. CDR3s include the opening cysteine and the closing phenylalanine or tryptophan. Fields, in order: J gene, D gene, V gene, clone size, CDR3 DNA, CDR3 protein. A D gene is named only where the DNA matches it firmly. Size is stated for part of the rows, as once, few or many counts, or as a class when the clone is expanded.

j_call: TRBJ2-7; d_call: TRBD1; v_call: TRBV6-6; clone_size: NA; cdr3_nt: TGTGCCAGCAGCTCACAGGGGGAAGTTGGCTACGAGCAGTACTTC; cdr3_aa: CASSSQGEVGYEQYF
j_call: TRBJ2-5; d_call: NA; v_call: TRBV7-9; clone_size: NA; cdr3_nt: TGTGCCAGCAGCTTGGGCAGCTTCCAAGAGACCCAGTACTTC; cdr3_aa: CASSLGSFQETQYF
j_call: TRBJ1-5; d_call: TRBD1; v_call: TRBV30; clone_size: NA; cdr3_nt: TGTGCCTTTTCAGATGTGGACAGGGGAAGCAATCAGCCCCAGCATTTT; cdr3_aa: CAFSDVDRGSNQPQHF
j_call: TRBJ1-2; d_call: NA; v_call: TRBV12-3/TRBV12-4; clone_size: NA; cdr3_nt: TGTGCCAGCAGTTTTCAGGTTATGAAGGGGGGAACCACAGCTAACTATGGCTACACCTTC; cdr3_aa: CASSFQVMKGGTTANYGYTF
j_call: TRBJ2-1; d_call: TRBD2; v_call: TRBV5-1; clone_size: NA; cdr3_nt: TGCGCCAGCAGCTTCCTAGCGGGAGATAAGCAGTTCTTC; cdr3_aa: CASSFLAGDKQFF
j_call: TRBJ1-5; d_call: TRBD1; v_call: TRBV12-3/TRBV12-4; clone_size: many; cdr3_nt: TGTGCCAGCAGTCGACAGGGAGATATCAATCAGCCCCAGCATTTT; cdr3_aa: CASSRQGDINQPQHF
j_call: TRBJ2-7; d_call: NA; v_call: TRBV29-1; clone_size: NA; cdr3_nt: TGCAGCGTTGAAGATTCTGGGGGGTTCCCGCACTACGAGCAGTACTTC; cdr3_aa: CSVEDSGGFPHYEQYF
j_call: TRBJ2-1; d_call: NA; v_call: TRBV3-1; clone_size: NA; cdr3_nt: TGTGCCAGCGGCCGGAAATATTACAATGAGCAGTTCTTC; cdr3_aa: CASGRKYYNEQFF
j_call: TRBJ2-5; d_call: TRBD1; v_call: TRBV7-6; clone_size: NA; cdr3_nt: TGTGCCAGCAGCTTAGCGGGACAGCTAGGGGCCCAGTACTTC; cdr3_aa: CASSLAGQLGAQYF
j_call: TRBJ2-7; d_call: NA; v_call: TRBV3-1; clone_size: NA; cdr3_nt: TGTGCCAGCAGCCAAGACAGGGAAACCTACGAGCAGTACTTC; cdr3_aa: CASSQDRETYEQYF
j_call: TRBJ2-1; d_call: TRBD1; v_call: TRBV5-4; clone_size: NA; cdr3_nt: TGTGCCACCACGGGGCAGGCAGGGGGCAATGAGCAGTTCTTC; cdr3_aa: CATTGQAGGNEQFF
j_call: TRBJ2-3; d_call: TRBD1; v_call: TRBV12-3/TRBV12-4; clone_size: few; cdr3_nt: TGTGCCAGCAGTTTCGGTGTCCGACAGGGAACCAGCACAGATACGCAGTATTTT; cdr3_aa: CASSFGVRQGTSTDTQYF
j_call: TRBJ1-1; d_call: NA; v_call: TRBV30; clone_size: NA; cdr3_nt: TGTGCCTGGAATCGAGAGGTAGTGGTGACTGAAGCTTTCTTT; cdr3_aa: CAWNREVVVTEAFF
j_call: TRBJ2-7; d_call: NA; v_call: TRBV5-6; clone_size: NA; cdr3_nt: TGTGCCAGCACCCTACAGGGCTACGAGCAGTACTTC; cdr3_aa: CASTLQGYEQYF
j_call: TRBJ2-7; d_call: NA; v_call: TRBV24-1; clone_size: few; cdr3_nt: TGTGCCACCAGTGCCCTGGACGGCTACGAGCAGTACTTC; cdr3_aa: CATSALDGYEQYF
j_call: TRBJ2-5; d_call: TRBD1; v_call: TRBV5-1; clone_size: few; cdr3_nt: TGCGCCAGCAGCTTGGTGAGGACAGGGGCGGAGACCCAGTACTTC; cdr3_aa: CASSLVRTGAETQYF
j_call: TRBJ2-1; d_call: NA; v_call: TRBV13; clone_size: NA; cdr3_nt: TGTGCCAGCAAACGGGGGCGGATCCACTCCTACAATGAGCAGTTCTTC; cdr3_aa: CASKRGRIHSYNEQFF
j_call: TRBJ1-1; d_call: TRBD1; v_call: TRBV29-1; clone_size: NA; cdr3_nt: TGCAGCGTTCAAAAGACAGGGATAGTGAACACTGAAGCTTTCTTT; cdr3_aa: CSVQKTGIVNTEAFF
j_call: TRBJ2-5; d_call: TRBD2; v_call: TRBV18; clone_size: NA; cdr3_nt: TGTGCCAGCTCACCAGGTGCCAGCGGGAGGGAGGAGACCCAGTACTTC; cdr3_aa: CASSPGASGREETQYF
j_call: TRBJ2-2; d_call: NA; v_call: TRBV4-3; clone_size: few; cdr3_nt: TGCGCCAGCAGCCAAGGAGTGCGCCGGTCGTCAGGACTACTCACCGGGGAGCTGTTTTTT; cdr3_aa: CASSQGVRRSSGLLTGELFF
j_call: TRBJ2-1; d_call: NA; v_call: TRBV6-2/TRBV6-3; clone_size: few; cdr3_nt: TGTGCCAGCAGGTACTCCCCCTCCTACAATGAGCAGTTCTTC; cdr3_aa: CASRYSPSYNEQFF
j_call: TRBJ2-3; d_call: TRBD2; v_call: TRBV20-1; clone_size: few; cdr3_nt: TGCAGTGCTAGTAACCCTAGCGGGGTGACAGATACGCAGTATTTT; cdr3_aa: CSASNPSGVTDTQYF
j_call: TRBJ1-6; d_call: TRBD1; v_call: TRBV6-2/TRBV6-3; clone_size: NA; cdr3_nt: TGTGCCAGCAGTCCAGGACAGGGGACGATTTCACCCCTCCACTTT; cdr3_aa: CASSPGQGTISPLHF
j_call: TRBJ2-1; d_call: TRBD1; v_call: TRBV29-1; clone_size: NA; cdr3_nt: TGCAGCGACAACAGGGGCCATGAGCAGTTCTTC; cdr3_aa: CSDNRGHEQFF
j_call: TRBJ2-7; d_call: TRBD2; v_call: TRBV25-1; clone_size: few; cdr3_nt: TGTGCCAGCAGTCGCGGGGGGGTGACCTACGAGCAGTACTTC; cdr3_aa: CASSRGGVTYEQYF
j_call: TRBJ2-7; d_call: NA; v_call: TRBV30; clone_size: NA; cdr3_nt: TGTGCCTGGCGGTGGATGGGGGGCGCCGAGCAGTACTTC; cdr3_aa: CAWRWMGGAEQYF
j_call: TRBJ2-3; d_call: TRBD1; v_call: TRBV20-1; clone_size: NA; cdr3_nt: TGCAGTGCCCGAGGGACAGGTAAGAGCACAGATACGCAGTATTTT; cdr3_aa: CSARGTGKSTDTQYF
j_call: TRBJ2-2; d_call: NA; v_call: TRBV5-6; clone_size: NA; cdr3_nt: TGTGCCAGCAGGCGCGTCGGACGCACCGGGGAGCTGTTTTTT; cdr3_aa: CASRRVGRTGELFF
j_call: TRBJ2-7; d_call: NA; v_call: TRBV29-1; clone_size: NA; cdr3_nt: TGCAGCGTTGATTTGGAGGGACACAACTACGAGCAGTACTTC; cdr3_aa: CSVDLEGHNYEQYF
j_call: TRBJ2-1; d_call: NA; v_call: TRBV6-2/TRBV6-3; clone_size: few; cdr3_nt: TGTGCCAGCAGTTACTCGCTCTACTACAATGAGCAGTTCTTC; cdr3_aa: CASSYSLYYNEQFF
j_call: TRBJ2-7; d_call: TRBD1; v_call: TRBV4-1; clone_size: NA; cdr3_nt: TGCGCCAGCAGCCAAAACAGGGGGCTGAACTACGAGCAGTACTTC; cdr3_aa: CASSQNRGLNYEQYF
j_call: TRBJ2-7; d_call: TRBD2; v_call: TRBV5-4; clone_size: once; cdr3_nt: TGTGCCAGCAGCTTGGGGTATGCGGGGGGTTCCTACGAGCAGTACTTC; cdr3_aa: CASSLGYAGGSYEQYF
j_call: TRBJ2-7; d_call: TRBD2; v_call: TRBV13; clone_size: NA; cdr3_nt: TGTGCCAGCACCGAGAGGACTAGATCCTACGAGCAGTACTTC; cdr3_aa: CASTERTRSYEQYF
j_call: TRBJ1-2; d_call: NA; v_call: TRBV11-2; clone_size: many; cdr3_nt: TGTGCCAGCAGCTTAGGATCATCAGGGATCTATGGCTACACCTTC; cdr3_aa: CASSLGSSGIYGYTF
j_call: TRBJ2-1; d_call: NA; v_call: TRBV7-2; clone_size: NA; cdr3_nt: TGTGCCAGCAGCTTATGGTCCTACAATGAGCAGTTCTTC; cdr3_aa: CASSLWSYNEQFF
j_call: TRBJ1-2; d_call: TRBD1; v_call: TRBV12-3/TRBV12-4; clone_size: NA; cdr3_nt: TGTGCCAGCAGTCTCGGGACAGAATTTGTTAACGATGGCTACACCTTC; cdr3_aa: CASSLGTEFVNDGYTF
j_call: TRBJ2-7; d_call: NA; v_call: TRBV6-1; clone_size: NA; cdr3_nt: TGTGCCAGCAGTGAGAGAAGGTTGGCGAGACGTACCCCCTACGAGCAGTACTTC; cdr3_aa: CASSERRLARRTPYEQYF
j_call: TRBJ2-3; d_call: TRBD2; v_call: TRBV25-1; clone_size: NA; cdr3_nt: TGTGCCAGCAGTGAATTAACCAGCGGGGGGTGCACAGATACGCAGTATTTT; cdr3_aa: CASSELTSGGCTDTQYF
j_call: TRBJ2-1; d_call: NA; v_call: TRBV5-1; clone_size: NA; cdr3_nt: TGCGCCAGCAGCTCGGCCAATCTAGCGACCAGCTCCTACAATGAGCAGTTCTTC; cdr3_aa: CASSSANLATSSYNEQFF
j_call: TRBJ2-7; d_call: TRBD1; v_call: TRBV27; clone_size: NA; cdr3_nt: TGTGCCAGCAGGAAACAGGGGGCGATATGGCAGTACTTC; cdr3_aa: CASRKQGAIWQYF
j_call: TRBJ2-2; d_call: NA; v_call: TRBV7-2; clone_size: NA; cdr3_nt: TGTGCCAGCAGCTCTCGGACAGTGAACACCGGGGAGCTGTTTTTT; cdr3_aa: CASSSRTVNTGELFF
j_call: TRBJ1-2; d_call: NA; v_call: TRBV18; clone_size: NA; cdr3_nt: TGTGCCAGCTCAGGTCGCACCAACTATGGCTACACCTTC; cdr3_aa: CASSGRTNYGYTF
j_call: TRBJ2-1; d_call: TRBD2; v_call: TRBV7-9; clone_size: NA; cdr3_nt: TGTGCCAGCAGATTCAGCGGGAGTATGAATGAGCAGTTCTTC; cdr3_aa: CASRFSGSMNEQFF
j_call: TRBJ2-7; d_call: NA; v_call: TRBV6-1; clone_size: few; cdr3_nt: TGTGCCAGCAGTGAAAGGAAGGACAGATCCTACGAGCAGTACTTC; cdr3_aa: CASSERKDRSYEQYF
j_call: TRBJ1-1; d_call: NA; v_call: TRBV20-1; clone_size: few; cdr3_nt: TGCAGTGCTAGAGGGGTCGGGAACACTGAAGCTTTCTTT; cdr3_aa: CSARGVGNTEAFF
j_call: TRBJ2-7; d_call: TRBD2; v_call: TRBV28; clone_size: NA; cdr3_nt: TGTGCCAGCAGCCTCTTGGGTGGTAGCGGGCTTTACGAGCAGTACTTC; cdr3_aa: CASSLLGGSGLYEQYF
j_call: TRBJ2-5; d_call: NA; v_call: TRBV29-1; clone_size: NA; cdr3_nt: TGCAGCGTTGATAAGGGTGGTGTCCAGTACTTC; cdr3_aa: CSVDKGGVQYF